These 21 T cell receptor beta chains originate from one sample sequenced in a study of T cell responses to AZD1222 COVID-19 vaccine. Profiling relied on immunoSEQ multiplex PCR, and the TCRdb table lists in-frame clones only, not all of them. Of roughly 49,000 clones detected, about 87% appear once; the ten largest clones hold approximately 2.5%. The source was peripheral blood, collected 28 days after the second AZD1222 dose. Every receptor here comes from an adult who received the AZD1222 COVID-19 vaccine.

CDR3 nucleotides: TGCGCCAGCAGCCCGGGACTAGCGGGAGGATCCTACAATGAGCAGTTCTTC. It specifies CASSPGLAGGSYNEQFF. This chain links TRBV5-1 with TRBJ2-1, with 15 bases identical to TRBD2. Trimming cost V 4 bases and J 1 base; bases outside gene matches: 3. From germline, CDR1 is SGHRS and CDR2 YFSETQ. This CDR3 is built from 17 residues.

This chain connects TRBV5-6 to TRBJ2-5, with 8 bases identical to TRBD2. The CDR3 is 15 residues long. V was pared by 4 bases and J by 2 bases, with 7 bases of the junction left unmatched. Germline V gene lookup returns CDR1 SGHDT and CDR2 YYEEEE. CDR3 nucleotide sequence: TGTGCCAGCAGCCCCGGGACTAGGGGGCAAGAGACCCAGTACTTC. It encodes CASSPGTRGQETQYF.

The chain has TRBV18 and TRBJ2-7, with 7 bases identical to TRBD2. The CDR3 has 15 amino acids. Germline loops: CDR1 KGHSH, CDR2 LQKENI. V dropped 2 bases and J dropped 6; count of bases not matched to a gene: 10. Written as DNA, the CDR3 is TGTGCCAGCTCACCATCCGCGGGAGTGTTGATCGAGCAGTACTTC. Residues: CASSPSAGVLIEQYF.

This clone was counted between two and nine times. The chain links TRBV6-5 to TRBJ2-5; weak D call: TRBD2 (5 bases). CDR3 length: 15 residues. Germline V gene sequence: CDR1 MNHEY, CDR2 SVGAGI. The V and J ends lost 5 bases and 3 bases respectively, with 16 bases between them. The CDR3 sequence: CASSPHGRREETQYF. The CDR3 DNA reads TGTGCCAGCAGTCCCCACGGACGGCGGGAAGAGACCCAGTACTTC.

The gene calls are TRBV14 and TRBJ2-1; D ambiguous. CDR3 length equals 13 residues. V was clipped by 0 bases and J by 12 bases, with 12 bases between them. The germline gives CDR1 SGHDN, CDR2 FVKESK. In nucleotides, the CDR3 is TGTGCCAGCAGCCAAGATTGGCGAGCATTGCAGTTCTTC. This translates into CASSQDWRALQFF. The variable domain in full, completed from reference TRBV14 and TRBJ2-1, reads EAGVTQFPSHSVIEKGQTVTLRCDPISGHDNLYWYRRVMGKEIKFLLHFVKESKQDESGMPNNRFLAERTGGTYSTLKVQPAELEDSGVYFCASSQDWRALQFFGPGTRLTVL.

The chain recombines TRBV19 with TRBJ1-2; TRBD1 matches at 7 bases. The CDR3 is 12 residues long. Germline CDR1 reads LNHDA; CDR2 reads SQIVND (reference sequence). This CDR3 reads CVVGKQGYGYTF. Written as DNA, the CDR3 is TGTGTCGTTGGAAAACAGGGGTATGGCTACACCTTC.

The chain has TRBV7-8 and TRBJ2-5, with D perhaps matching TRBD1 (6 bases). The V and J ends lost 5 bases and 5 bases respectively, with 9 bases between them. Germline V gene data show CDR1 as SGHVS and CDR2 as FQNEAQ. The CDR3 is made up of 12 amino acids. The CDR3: CASSQRGETQYF. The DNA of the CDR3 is TGTGCCAGCAGCCAGAGGGGGGAGACCCAGTACTTC.

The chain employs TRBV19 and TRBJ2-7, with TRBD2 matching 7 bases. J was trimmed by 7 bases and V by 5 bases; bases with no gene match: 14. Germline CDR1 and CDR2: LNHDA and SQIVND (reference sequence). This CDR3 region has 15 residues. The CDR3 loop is CASSAKKGGPGEQYF. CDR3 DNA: TGTGCCAGTAGTGCTAAGAAGGGAGGGCCGGGGGAGCAGTACTTC.

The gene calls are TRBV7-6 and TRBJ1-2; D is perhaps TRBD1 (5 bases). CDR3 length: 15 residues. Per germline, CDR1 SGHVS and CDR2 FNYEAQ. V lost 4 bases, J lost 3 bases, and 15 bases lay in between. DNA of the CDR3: TGTGCCAGCAGCTCAAGGGCCGGGGACGACTATGGCTACACCTTC. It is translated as CASSSRAGDDYGYTF.

CDR3 region: CASRDRGGYEQYF. In nucleotides, the CDR3 is TGCGCCAGCAGAGACAGGGGCGGCTACGAGCAGTACTTC. The rearrangement joins TRBV23-1 to TRBJ2-7, with TRBD1 matching over 8 bases. TRBV23-1 is labeled an ORF, and its function is uncertain. The V segment lost 6 bases and the J segment 3 bases; nucleotides outside the gene matches: 4. The CDR3 runs to 13 residues.

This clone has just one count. CDR3 sequence: CASGGGSGTDTQYF. The CDR3 DNA follows: TGTGCCAGTGGGGGCGGGAGTGGCACAGATACGCAGTATTTT. The chain employs TRBV19 and TRBJ2-3; D might be TRBD2 (7 bases). CDR1 and CDR2 (germline): LNHDA, SQIVND (reference sequence). Trimming shortened V by 8 bases and J by 1 base, and 13 bases separated the two germline ends. The CDR3 totals 14 residues.

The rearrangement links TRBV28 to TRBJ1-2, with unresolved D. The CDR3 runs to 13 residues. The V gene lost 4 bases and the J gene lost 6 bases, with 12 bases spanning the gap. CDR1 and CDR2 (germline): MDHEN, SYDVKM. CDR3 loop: CASSSGLRDGYTF. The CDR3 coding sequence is TGTGCCAGCAGTTCCGGGCTGAGGGATGGCTACACCTTC.

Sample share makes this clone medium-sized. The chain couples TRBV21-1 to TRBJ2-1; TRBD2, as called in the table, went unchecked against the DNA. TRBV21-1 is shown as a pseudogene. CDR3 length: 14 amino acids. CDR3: CASSKGGAYNEQFF. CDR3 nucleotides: TGTGCCAGCAGCAAAGGAGGAGCCTACAATGAGCAGTTCTTC.

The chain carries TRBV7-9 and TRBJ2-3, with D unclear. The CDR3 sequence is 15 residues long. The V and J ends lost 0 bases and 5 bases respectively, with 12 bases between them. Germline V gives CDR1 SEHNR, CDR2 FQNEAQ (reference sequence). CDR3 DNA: TGTGCCAGCAGCTTAGCGCTAAGGCCGGAAGATACGCAGTATTTT. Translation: CASSLALRPEDTQYF.

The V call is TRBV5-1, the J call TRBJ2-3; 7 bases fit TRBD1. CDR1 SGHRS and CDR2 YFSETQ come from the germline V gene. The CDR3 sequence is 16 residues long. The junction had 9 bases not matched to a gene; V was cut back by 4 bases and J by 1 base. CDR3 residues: CASSLPDRARTDTQYF. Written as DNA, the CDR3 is TGCGCCAGCAGCCTGCCCGACAGGGCCCGCACAGATACGCAGTATTTT.

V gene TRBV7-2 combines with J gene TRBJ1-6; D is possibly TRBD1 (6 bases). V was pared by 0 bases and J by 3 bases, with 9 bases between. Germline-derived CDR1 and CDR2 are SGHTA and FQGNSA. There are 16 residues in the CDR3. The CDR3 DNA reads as TGTGCCAGCAGCTTAGCGGGGGCGAACTATAATTCACCCCTCCACTTT. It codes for CASSLAGANYNSPLHF.

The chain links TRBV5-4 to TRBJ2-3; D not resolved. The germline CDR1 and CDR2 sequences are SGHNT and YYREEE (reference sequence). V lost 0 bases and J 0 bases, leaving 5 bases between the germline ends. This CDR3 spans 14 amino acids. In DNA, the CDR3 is TGTGCCAGCAGCTTGGCCGGGAGCACAGATACGCAGTATTTT. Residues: CASSLAGSTDTQYF.

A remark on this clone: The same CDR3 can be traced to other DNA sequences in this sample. The CDR3 DNA reads as TGTGCCAGCAGCAGGACAGGGTCGAACACTGAAGCTTTCTTT. Its protein product is CASSRTGSNTEAFF. This sequence joins TRBV3-1 (or the pseudogene TRBV3-2) and TRBJ1-1; 8 bases line up with TRBD1. The CDR3 spans 14 residues. The V and J ends lost 5 bases and 1 base, in that order; junction bases with no gene match: 3. Germline CDR1 LGHDT, CDR2 YNNKEL (reference sequence).

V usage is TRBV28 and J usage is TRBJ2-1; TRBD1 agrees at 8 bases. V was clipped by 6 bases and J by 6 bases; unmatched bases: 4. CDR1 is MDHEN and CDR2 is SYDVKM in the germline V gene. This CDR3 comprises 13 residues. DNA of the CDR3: TGTGCCAGCAGGCAGGGGGCCGGCAATGAGCAGTTCTTC. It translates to CASRQGAGNEQFF.

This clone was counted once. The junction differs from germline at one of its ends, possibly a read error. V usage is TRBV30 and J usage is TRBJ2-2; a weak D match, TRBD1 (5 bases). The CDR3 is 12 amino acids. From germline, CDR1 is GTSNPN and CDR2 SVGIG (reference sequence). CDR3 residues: CARSRGTGELFF. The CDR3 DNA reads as TGTGCCCGGAGTAGGGGCACCGGGGAGCTGTTTTTT. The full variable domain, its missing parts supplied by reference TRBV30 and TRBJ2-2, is SQTIHQWPATLVQPVGSPLSLECTVEGTSNPNLYWYRQAAGRGLQLLFYSVGIGQISSEVPQNLSASRPQDRQFILSSKKLLLSDSGFYLCARSRGTGELFFGEGSRLTVL.

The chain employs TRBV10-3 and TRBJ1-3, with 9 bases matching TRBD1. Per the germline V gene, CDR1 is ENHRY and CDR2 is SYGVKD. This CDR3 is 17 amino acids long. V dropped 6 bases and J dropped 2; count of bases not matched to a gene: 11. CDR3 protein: CAISHPLGTGPGNTIYF. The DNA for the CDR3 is TGTGCCATCAGCCACCCCCTGGGGACAGGGCCTGGAAACACCATATATTTT.